Presented here are 20 T cell receptor beta chains from one specimen sequenced in a study of T cell repertoires in cytomegalovirus infection. These receptors have no known antigen. TCRdb ran MiXCR on the reads and lists one entry per CDR3 protein. Of about 480,000 distinct CDR3 sequences listed, more than 30% are singletons. Sequences were derived from cultured PBMCs, sampled from culture after CMV antigen stimulation. Receptor source: a human donor in good health (CMV status not recorded). Some clones in this sample may be carry-over from other donors' samples.

The genes are TRBV7-9 and TRBJ2-3; D is unresolved. The CDR3 covers 14 residues. V was shortened by 9 bases and J by 2 bases, with 15 bases between the two germline ends. The germline gives CDR1 SEHNR, CDR2 FQNEAQ (reference sequence). CDR3 amino acids: CASHLGRTTDTQYF. The CDR3 DNA sequence: TGTGCCAGTCATCTAGGACGGACCACAGATACGCAGTATTTT.

The V and J genes are TRBV28 and TRBJ2-6, with 7 positions matching TRBD2. The CDR3 is made up of 17 amino acids. The V gene's germline CDR1 is MDHEN and CDR2 SYDVKM. V was pared by 4 bases and J by 2 bases, with 8 bases of the junction left unmatched. The CDR3 protein is CASSSDIGLAGANVLTF. CDR3 coding DNA: TGTGCCAGCAGTTCCGACATAGGACTAGCTGGGGCCAACGTCCTGACTTTC.

This chain uses TRBV12-5 with TRBJ1-5; TRBD1 matches at 7 bases. CDR3 length equals 13 residues. CDR1 LGHNT and CDR2 FRNRAP come from the germline V gene. The J segment lost 6 bases and the V segment lost 5 bases, leaving 4 bases of the junction unmatched. Here the CDR3 reads CASGQGVGQPQHF. Here the CDR3 DNA reads TGTGCTAGTGGTCAGGGGGTGGGTCAGCCCCAGCATTTT.

In this sample, this clonotype turned up many times. This chain connects TRBV7-8 to TRBJ1-2; 9 bases are shared with TRBD1. After removal of 5 bases from V and 5 bases from J, the junction contained 12 bases not matched to a gene. The germline V gene has CDR1 SGHVS and CDR2 FQNEAQ. This CDR3 is 16 amino acids long. CDR3 coding DNA: TGTGCCAGCAGCAAACAACCGGGACAGGGTTTTTATGGCTACACCTTC. This encodes CASSKQPGQGFYGYTF.

The chain couples TRBV28 to TRBJ2-1; D is possibly TRBD2 (6 bases). Germline values: CDR1 MDHEN, CDR2 SYDVKM. This CDR3 spans 13 amino acids. Trimming shortened V by 6 bases and J by 9 bases, and 15 bases separated the two germline ends. The CDR3 is CASSRDLAGEQFF. The CDR3 DNA reads TGTGCCAGCAGCCGGGACTTAGCTGGTGAGCAGTTCTTC.

The rearrangement joins TRBV7-6 to TRBJ2-1; 8 bases align to TRBD2. Unmatched junction bases numbered 7, after V lost 5 bases and J lost 7 bases. CDR1 is SGHVS and CDR2 is FNYEAQ in the germline V gene. The CDR3 extends over 14 amino acids. In DNA, the CDR3 is TGTGCCAGCAGCGTCTCTAGCGGGTTGAATGAGCAGTTCTTC. Its translation: CASSVSSGLNEQFF. Full variable domain (rest looked up from reference TRBV7-6 and TRBJ2-1): GAGVSQSPRYKVTKRGQDVALRCDPISGHVSLYWYRQALGQGPEFLTYFNYEAQQDKSGLPNDRFSAERPEGSISTLTIQRTEQRDSAMYRCASSVSSGLNEQFFGPGTRLTVL.

J is TRBJ2-4 and V is TRBV12-5; TRBD2 might be the D (6 bases). This CDR3 is built from 16 residues. In germline, CDR1 is LGHNT, CDR2 FRNRAP. Trimming took 6 bases from V and 0 from J, leaving 15 bases between them. This chain's CDR3 is CASGRDFSLAKNIQYF. The CDR3 bases are TGTGCTAGTGGCCGGGACTTCTCCTTAGCCAAAAACATTCAGTACTTC.

This clonotype was counted only a few times. V and J are TRBV4-3 and TRBJ2-3; D unclear. The CDR3 consists of 17 residues. V lost 0 bases, J lost 1 base, and 14 bases lay in between. The V gene's germline CDR1 is LGHNA and CDR2 YSLEER. In DNA form, the CDR3 reads TGCGCCAGCAGCCAAGAGATAGCCTCCTCGGGCACAGATACGCAGTATTTT. It encodes CASSQEIASSGTDTQYF.

Worth noting for this clonotype: Likely a read error: the CDR3 ends without its conserved phenylalanine or tryptophan. The J gene is TRBJ2-7, the V gene TRBV7-2; 9 bases fit TRBD2. The V gene end was trimmed by 0 bases and the J gene end by 2 bases; junction bases not matched to a gene: 11. This CDR3 has 18 residues. CDR1 is SGHTA and CDR2 is FQGNSA in the germline V gene. CDR3 in amino acids: CASSLARWGSGRPYEQYL. The CDR3 DNA is TGTGCCAGCAGCTTAGCACGGTGGGGGAGCGGGAGGCCCTACGAGCAGTACTTA.

The rearrangement links TRBV6-2 or TRBV6-3 to TRBJ2-7; D ambiguous. CDR1 is MNHEY, CDR2 SVGEGT, per germline. V was trimmed by 2 bases and J by 2 bases, leaving 7 bases between them. There are 13 residues in the CDR3. CDR3 nucleotide sequence: TGTGCCAGCAGTTACATCGCAGCCTACGAGCAGTACTTC. This codes for CASSYIAAYEQYF.

The chain joins TRBV6-5 to TRBJ2-3, with 9 bases lining up with TRBD2. CDR3 size: 14 residues. V was clipped by 9 bases and J by 2 bases; unmatched bases: 6. Germline assignment: CDR1 MNHEY and CDR2 SVGAGI. CDR3 coding DNA: TGTGCCAGTGGGGAGGGACTAGCCACAGATACGCAGTATTTT. As protein: CASGEGLATDTQYF.

The genes are TRBV6-5 and TRBJ2-7; D is uncertain. The CDR3 length is 15 residues. From germline, CDR1 is MNHEY and CDR2 SVGAGI. The germline V and J ends were trimmed by 0 bases and 1 base, with 10 bases remaining between them. The CDR3 loop is CASSYSHKGSYEQYF. The CDR3, as DNA: TGTGCCAGCAGTTACTCCCATAAGGGATCCTACGAGCAGTACTTC.

This clonotype has a handful of counts. V usage is TRBV7-9 and J usage is TRBJ2-1; perhaps TRBD1 as D (6 bases). V was pared by 1 base and J by 4 bases, with 23 bases between. CDR1 and CDR2 from the germline V gene are SEHNR and FQNEAQ (reference sequence). The CDR3 consists of 19 residues. The CDR3 DNA reads TGTGCCAGCAGCTTAGGAGAGGGGACACCCACCCATCCTTACAATGAGCAGTTCTTC. This gives the protein CASSLGEGTPTHPYNEQFF.

This clonotype was observed a few times. The chain couples TRBV11-2 to TRBJ2-1, with TRBD1 as a possible D gene (5 bases). CDR3 length: 16 amino acids. V dropped 2 bases and J dropped 2 bases, with 13 bases sitting between them. Per the germline V gene, CDR1 is SGHAT and CDR2 is FQNNGV. The CDR3 loop reads CASSLSGARAYNEQFF. The CDR3 nucleotides are TGTGCCAGCAGCTTATCAGGCGCCAGGGCCTACAATGAGCAGTTCTTC.

This clonotype was seen more than once but under ten times. This chain uses TRBV24-1 with TRBJ2-7; D is undetermined. V lost 5 bases and J 3 bases, leaving 7 bases between the germline ends. Germline V gives CDR1 KGHDR, CDR2 SFDVKD. The CDR3 length is 12 residues. CDR3 coding DNA: TGTGCCACCAGTGGCTTAGGCTACGAGCAGTACTTC. As protein: CATSGLGYEQYF.

The chain combines TRBV12-3 or TRBV12-4 with TRBJ1-1, with 9 bases matching TRBD1. This CDR3 comprises 16 residues. Trimming at V came to 6 bases and at J to 5 bases, leaving 13 bases not matched to a gene. CDR3 DNA: TGTGCCAGCAGCTTGACCCCACAGGGGGCGCTTACTGAAGCTTTCTTT. It yields the protein CASSLTPQGALTEAFF.

CDR3 sequence reads: CASSYSGVPYGYTF. As DNA, the CDR3 is TGTGCCAGCAGTTACTCGGGAGTTCCTTATGGCTACACCTTC. This sequence joins TRBV6-2 or TRBV6-3 and TRBJ1-2; no definite D call. Trimming shortened V by 0 bases and J by 5 bases, and 10 bases separated the two germline ends. In germline, CDR1 is MNHEY, CDR2 SVGEGT. This CDR3 has 14 amino acids.

CDR3 DNA: TGTGCCACCAGTGATCGGGGGACAGATACGCAGTATTTT. Residues: CATSDRGTDTQYF. The chain uses TRBV24-1 and TRBJ2-3, with D tentatively TRBD2 (6 bases). This CDR3 comprises 13 residues. CDR1 is KGHDR, CDR2 SFDVKD, per germline. The V end lost 3 bases, the J end lost 3 bases, and 6 bases lay between the germline ends.

In its sample, this clonotype was seen a few times. V and J are TRBV7-2 and TRBJ1-6; 7 bases agree with TRBD1. Germline assignment: CDR1 SGHTA and CDR2 FQGNSA. With V trimmed by 5 bases and J by 2 bases, 3 bases remained unmatched. The CDR3 extends over 15 amino acids. CDR3 residues: CASSGGGPYNSPLHF. The CDR3 bases are TGTGCCAGCAGCGGAGGGGGCCCCTATAATTCACCCCTCCACTTT.

V usage is TRBV30 and J usage is TRBJ1-2; tentatively, D is TRBD1 (5 bases). The V end lost 4 bases, the J end lost 10 bases, and 13 bases lay between the germline ends. Germline CDR1 GTSNPN, CDR2 SVGIG (reference sequence). The CDR3 is made up of 11 amino acids. DNA of the CDR3: TGTGCCTGGACCCGTGGAGGGGACTACACCTTC. Translating it yields CAWTRGGDYTF. The full variable domain, its missing parts supplied by reference TRBV30 and TRBJ1-2, is SQTIHQWPATLVQPVGSPLSLECTVEGTSNPNLYWYRQAAGRGLQLLFYSVGIGQISSEVPQNLSASRPQDRQFILSSKKLLLSDSGFYLCAWTRGGDYTFGSGTRLTVV.